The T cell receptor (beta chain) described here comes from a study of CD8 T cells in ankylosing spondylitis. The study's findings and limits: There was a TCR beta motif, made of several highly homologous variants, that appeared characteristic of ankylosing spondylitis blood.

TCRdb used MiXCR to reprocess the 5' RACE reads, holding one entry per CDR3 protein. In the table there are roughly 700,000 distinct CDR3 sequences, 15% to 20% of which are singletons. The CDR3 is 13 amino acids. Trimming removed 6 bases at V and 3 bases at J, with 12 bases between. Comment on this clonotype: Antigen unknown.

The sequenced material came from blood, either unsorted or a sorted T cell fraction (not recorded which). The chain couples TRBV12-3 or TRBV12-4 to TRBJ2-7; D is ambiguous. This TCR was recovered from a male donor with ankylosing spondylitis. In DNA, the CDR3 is TGTGCCAGCAGGAGCTCCTCACTCTACGAGCAGTACTTC. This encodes CASRSSSLYEQYF.